This T cell receptor beta chain is drawn from a study of a mutant IDH1 vaccine in newly diagnosed glioma (dated by TCRdb to the early 2020s). In the study overall: Patients were given eight vaccinations, in weeks 1, 3, 5, 7, 11, 15, 19 and 23, which matched visits V03 through V10. Before enrollment, patients had received standard therapy of radiotherapy alone, temozolomide alone, or radiochemotherapy with temozolomide; most received the combination. Of the 25 to 35 patients who were treated, approximately 60% were male and approximately 38% were female, and the mean age was around 40 years. Longitudinal TCRB deep sequencing was performed for roughly 27 treated patients wherever samples were available for exploratory analyses. Vaccination began 4-6 weeks after radiotherapy alone, or alongside temozolomide cycles in the chemotherapy-containing groups. Peripheral blood was collected at six visits: V03 (baseline), V05, V07, V10, V12 and V13.

What the study reported, not specific to this receptor: The authors stated that sample limitations prevented analyses of patient blood samples from being reproduced. PBMC samples for TCRB deep sequencing were selected based on availability. Immune responses induced by the vaccine were seen in over 90% of patients across multiple MHC alleles. Changes in the top peripheral T cell clonotypes picked up by TCRB sequencing did not appear to be linked to pseudoprogression.

The CDR3 runs 15 amino acids, cysteine and phenylalanine included. The retained sequence is limited to the CDR3, 45 bases, with the frame set at the first base. V is cut back by 3 bases and J by 5 bases, with 6 bases in the junction unmatched. Via the germline V gene, CDR1 is SGHDT and CDR2 YYEEEE. Reading the label with the study, this specimen's time point is: week 11, during vaccination. Each vaccine dose, consisting of 300 ug of a 20-mer mutant IDH1 peptide in Montanide, was administered subcutaneously with topical imiquimod. The donors had newly diagnosed IDH1-mutant astrocytomas of WHO grade 3 or 4 that showed loss of nuclear ATRX. The samples were drawn from NOA16, a multicentre, single-arm, open-label phase I trial in Germany that tested a mutant IDH1 peptide vaccine in humans for the first time. Genomic DNA for TCRB sequencing was extracted from EDTA blood using the DNeasy Blood and Tissue Kit.

Notes on this clone: Its target antigen remains unknown. The input lacks base qualities; no much larger clone sits a single base away.

The library relied on the immunoSEQ multiplex PCR assay. Rearranged TCR beta chain sequences were amplified with the hsTCRB Kit following the manufacturer's protocol. Sequencing of TCRB libraries was carried out on an Illumina MiSeq. The original pipeline was this. The kit vendor's proprietary platform handled demultiplexing, trimming and gene mapping. Here the immuneACCESS table is served through TCRdb, limited to in-frame sequences with V and J called. Missing clones are a known gap in these copies; in checked studies unresolved V genes cover under half, and the rest lacks a known reason. That table supplies the V and J calls and clone size; D and trimming were determined from the DNA. In all, the sample holds roughly 120,000 clones, and 80% of those were seen once. The ten largest account for less than 7% of the sample.

The source of this sequence is a man in his forties with glioma. The chain is encoded by TRBV5-6 joined to TRBJ1-4, and 8 junctional nucleotides match TRBD1. Sequenced here: PBMCs, sampled from a glioma patient whose treatment included an IDH1 peptide vaccine. The CDR3 is CASSSTGGWNEKLFF. The nucleotide sequence reads TGTGCCAGCAGCTCCACAGGGGGGTGGAATGAAAAACTGTTTTTT. Reference TRBV5-6 and TRBJ1-4 genes cover what lies past the CDR3, so the full variable domain is DAGVTQSPTHLIKTRGQQVTLRCSPKSGHDTVSWYQQALGQGPQFIFQYYEEEERQRGNFPDRFSGHQFPNYSSELNVNALLLGDSALYLCASSSTGGWNEKLFFGSGTQLSVL.